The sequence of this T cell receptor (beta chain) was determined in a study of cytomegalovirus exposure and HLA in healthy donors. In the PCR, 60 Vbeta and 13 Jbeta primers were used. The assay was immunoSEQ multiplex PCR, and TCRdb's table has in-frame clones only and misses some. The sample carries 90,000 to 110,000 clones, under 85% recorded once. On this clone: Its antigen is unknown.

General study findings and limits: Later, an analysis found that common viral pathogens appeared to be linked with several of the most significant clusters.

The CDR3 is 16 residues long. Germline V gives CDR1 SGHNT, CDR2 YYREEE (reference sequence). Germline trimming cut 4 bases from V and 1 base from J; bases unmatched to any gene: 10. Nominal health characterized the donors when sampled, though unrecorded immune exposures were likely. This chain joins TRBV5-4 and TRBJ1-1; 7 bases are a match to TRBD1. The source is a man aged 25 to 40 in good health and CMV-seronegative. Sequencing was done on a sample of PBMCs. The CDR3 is CASSLVPGQTNTEAFF. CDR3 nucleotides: TGTGCCAGCAGCCTGGTACCGGGACAGACGAACACTGAAGCTTTCTTT.